The subject of this entry is one TCR beta chain. The sample has other DNA sequences that encode this CDR3 too. Sequencing used immunoSEQ multiplex PCR; TCRdb keeps in-frame clones, though not all of them. This table holds about 58,000 clones, about 83% found once. This sample stems from a study of blood T cell repertoires in COVID-19. The CDR3 is made up of 16 amino acids. CDR1 and CDR2 (germline): MNHEY, SVGAGI. The ends were cut back, 0 bases at V and 4 bases at J, with 13 bases in the middle. The genes are TRBV6-5 and TRBJ2-1; possibly TRBD2 for D (6 bases). The sequenced material came from peripheral blood. The TCR sequence derives from a man between 40 and 49 years old with active COVID-19. The CDR3 loop is CASSYSSRGPYNEQFF. The DNA for the CDR3 is TGTGCCAGCAGTTACTCGTCGCGGGGCCCTTACAATGAGCAGTTCTTC.